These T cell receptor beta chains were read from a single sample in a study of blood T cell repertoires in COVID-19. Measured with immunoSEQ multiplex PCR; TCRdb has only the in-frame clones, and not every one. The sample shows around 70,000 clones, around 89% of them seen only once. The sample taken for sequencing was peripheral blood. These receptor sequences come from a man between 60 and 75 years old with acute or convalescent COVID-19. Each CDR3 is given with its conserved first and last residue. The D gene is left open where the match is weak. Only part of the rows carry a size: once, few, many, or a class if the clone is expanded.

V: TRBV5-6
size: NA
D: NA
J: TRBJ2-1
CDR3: CASSLFTGNGNEQFF
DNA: TGTGCCAGCAGCTTGTTTACGGGTAATGGCAATGAGCAGTTCTTC

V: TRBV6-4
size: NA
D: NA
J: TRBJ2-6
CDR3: CASSDGGASGANVLTF
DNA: TGTGCCAGCAGTGACGGGGGGGCCTCCGGGGCCAACGTCCTGACTTTC

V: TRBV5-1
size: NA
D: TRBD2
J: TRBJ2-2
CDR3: CASSTSPNTGELFF
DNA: TGCGCCAGCTCGACTAGCCCGAACACCGGGGAGCTGTTTTTT

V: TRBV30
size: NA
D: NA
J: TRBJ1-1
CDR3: CAWRADQVNTEAFF
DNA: TGTGCCTGGAGAGCTGACCAGGTGAACACTGAAGCTTTCTTT

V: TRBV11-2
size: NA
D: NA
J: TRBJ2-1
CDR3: CASSSYGRGGSYNEQFF
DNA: TGTGCCAGCAGTTCTTATGGGCGGGGTGGCTCCTACAATGAGCAGTTCTTC

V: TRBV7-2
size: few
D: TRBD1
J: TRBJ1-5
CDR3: CASSLGQANQPQHF
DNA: TGTGCCAGCAGTCTAGGACAGGCCAATCAGCCCCAGCATTTT

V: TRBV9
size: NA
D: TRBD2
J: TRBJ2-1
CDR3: CASSVDGTSFNEQFF
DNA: TGTGCCAGCAGCGTAGATGGGACTAGCTTCAATGAGCAGTTCTTC

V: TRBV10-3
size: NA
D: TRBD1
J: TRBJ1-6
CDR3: CATTGGPGQDNSPLHF
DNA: TGTGCCACAACTGGCGGTCCGGGACAGGATAATTCACCCCTCCACTTT

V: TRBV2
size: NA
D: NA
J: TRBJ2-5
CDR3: CASSGTQETQYF
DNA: TGTGCCAGCAGCGGGACTCAAGAGACCCAGTACTTC

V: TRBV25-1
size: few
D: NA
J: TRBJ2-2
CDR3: CASSDPGKTGELFF
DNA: TGTGCCAGCAGTGACCCCGGGAAAACCGGGGAGCTGTTTTTT

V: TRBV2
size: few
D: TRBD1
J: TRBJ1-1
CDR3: CASRWTGGDTEAFF
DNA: TGTGCCAGCAGATGGACAGGGGGGGACACTGAAGCTTTCTTT

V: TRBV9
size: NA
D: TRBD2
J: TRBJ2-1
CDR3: CASSVAQAGVLGNEQFF
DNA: TGTGCCAGCAGCGTAGCGCAAGCGGGAGTTTTAGGGAATGAGCAGTTCTTC

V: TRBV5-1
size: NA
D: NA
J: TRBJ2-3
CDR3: CASSSQGTDTQYF
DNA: TGCGCCAGCAGCTCACAGGGTACAGATACGCAGTATTTT

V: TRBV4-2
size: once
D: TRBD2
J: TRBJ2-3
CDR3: CASSHPTSGSKYF
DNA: TGTGCCAGCAGCCATCCGACTAGCGGGAGTAAATATTTT